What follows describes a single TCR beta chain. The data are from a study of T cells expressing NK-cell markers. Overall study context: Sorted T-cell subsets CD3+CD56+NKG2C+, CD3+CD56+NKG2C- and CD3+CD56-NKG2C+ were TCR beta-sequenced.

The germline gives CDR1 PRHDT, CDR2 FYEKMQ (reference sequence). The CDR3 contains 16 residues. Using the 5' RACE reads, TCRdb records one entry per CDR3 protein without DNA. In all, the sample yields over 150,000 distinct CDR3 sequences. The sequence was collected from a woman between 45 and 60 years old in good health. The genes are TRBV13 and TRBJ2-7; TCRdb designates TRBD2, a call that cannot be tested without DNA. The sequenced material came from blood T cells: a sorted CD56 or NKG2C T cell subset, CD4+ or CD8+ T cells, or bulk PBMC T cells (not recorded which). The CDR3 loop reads CASSLGRDPGSYEQYF.